This T cell receptor beta chain was recorded in a study of control samples from healthy donors and cancer patients. The germline V gene encodes CDR1 MNHEY and CDR2 SVGEGT. This CDR3 has 14 residues. Trimming shortened V by 6 bases and J by 2 bases, and 13 bases separated the two germline ends. Only in-frame clones appear in the TCRdb table, and some are missing; sequencing was by immunoSEQ multiplex PCR. The repertoire consists of about 49,000 clones, with about 86% occurring once and the leading ten covering around 2.8%. Sequences were obtained from PBMCs. This TCR was sampled from a woman aged 45-60 years with lung cancer. The genes are TRBV6-2 or TRBV6-3 and TRBJ2-5; TRBD1 or TRBD2 may be the D gene (5 bases each). The CDR3 spells CASSSGSGQETQYF. The CDR3, as DNA: TGTGCCAGCAGCTCAGGGTCGGGGCAAGAGACCCAGTACTTC.